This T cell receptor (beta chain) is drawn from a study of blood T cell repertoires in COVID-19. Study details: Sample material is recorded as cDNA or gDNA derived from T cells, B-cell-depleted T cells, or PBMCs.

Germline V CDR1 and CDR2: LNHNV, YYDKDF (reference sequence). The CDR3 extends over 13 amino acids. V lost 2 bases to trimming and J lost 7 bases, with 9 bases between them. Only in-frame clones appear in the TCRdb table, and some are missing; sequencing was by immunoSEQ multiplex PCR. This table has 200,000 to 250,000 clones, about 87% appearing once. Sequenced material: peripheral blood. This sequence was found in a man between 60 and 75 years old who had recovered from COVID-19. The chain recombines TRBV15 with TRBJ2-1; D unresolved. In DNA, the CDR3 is TGTGCCACCAGCAGACAGGCTCTAAATGAGCAGTTCTTC. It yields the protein CATSRQALNEQFF.